This T cell receptor (beta chain) was retrieved from a study of blood T cell repertoires in COVID-19. At the level of the study: PBMCs, B-cell-depleted T cells, or T cells were the source of the cDNA or gDNA that made up the material.

Authors' methods: Nucleated cell counts were estimated from reference gene primer amplification. Only in-frame clones appear in the TCRdb table, and some are missing; sequencing was by immunoSEQ multiplex PCR. V and J calls and clone size are as listed in that table; D and trimming were resolved from the DNA. This sample carries around 240,000 clones, around 88% of them seen once, and the ten largest clones take just over 3%. The V segment lost 5 bases and the J segment 4 bases; nucleotides outside the gene matches: 9. CDR1 MNHEY and CDR2 SVGEGT come from the germline V gene. The CDR3 has 15 amino acids.

The rearrangement joins TRBV6-2 or TRBV6-3 to TRBJ2-7, with TRBD1 identical over 9 bases. The sequencing input was peripheral blood. The TCR sequence derives from a woman aged 25 to 39 who had recovered from COVID-19. CDR3 bases: TGTGCCAGCAGTAATCACAGGGGGCTTTTATACGAGCAGTACTTC. Translated: CASSNHRGLLYEQYF.